This T cell receptor beta chain was profiled in a study of vaccination effects on CD4 cells after COVID-19. The data were produced by immunoSEQ multiplex PCR, yet TCRdb's version contains in-frame clones alone and is incomplete. Of around 71,000 clones listed, around 72% were seen once; the top ten hold roughly 4%. A remark on this clone: Its target is unknown.

Before any sequencing was done, the ViraFEST assay used viral peptide pools to expand antigen-specific CD4+ T cells. CD4+ T cells were isolated after nine to ten days of culture. According to the study, vaccine recipients showed no prior SARS-CoV-2 infection and negative nucleocapsid antibodies. Every well housed roughly 2.1 million PBMC, which grew in culture alongside around 10 IU/ml IL-2 and roughly 9.9 ug/ml peptides. The CDR3 is made up of 15 amino acids. Trimming shortened V by 2 bases and J by 5 bases, and 13 bases separated the two germline ends. From germline, CDR1 is SGHKS and CDR2 YYEKEE (reference sequence).

The source material was CD4+ T cells from PBMCs cultured with HCoV-OC43 spike peptides, sampled before COVID-19 vaccination. Regarding subset: HCoV-OC43 spike overlapping peptide pool stimulation. This chain connects TRBV5-5 to TRBJ1-4, with D perhaps TRBD1 (5 bases). The source is a human donor who received a COVID-19 vaccine. DNA for the CDR3: TGTGCCAGCAGCTTAAGGGACGGATGGAATGAAAAACTGTTTTTT. Translated, it gives CASSLRDGWNEKLFF.